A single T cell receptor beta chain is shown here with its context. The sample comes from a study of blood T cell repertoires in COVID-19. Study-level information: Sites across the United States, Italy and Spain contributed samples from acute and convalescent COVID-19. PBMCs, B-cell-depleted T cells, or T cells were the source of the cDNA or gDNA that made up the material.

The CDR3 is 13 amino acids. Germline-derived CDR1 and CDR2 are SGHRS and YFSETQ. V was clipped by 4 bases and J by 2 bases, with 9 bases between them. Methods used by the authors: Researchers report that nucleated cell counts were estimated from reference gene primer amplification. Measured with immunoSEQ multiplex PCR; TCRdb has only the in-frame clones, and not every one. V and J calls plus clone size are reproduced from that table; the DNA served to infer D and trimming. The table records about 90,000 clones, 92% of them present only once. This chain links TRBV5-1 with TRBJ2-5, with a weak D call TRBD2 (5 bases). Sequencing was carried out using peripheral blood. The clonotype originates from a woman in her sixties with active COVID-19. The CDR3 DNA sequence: TGCGCCAGCAGCGAGGGATTACAAGAGACCCAGTACTTC. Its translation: CASSEGLQETQYF.